The 14 T cell receptor beta chains presented below share a single source sample, sequenced in a study of CD8 T cells in ankylosing spondylitis. TCRdb re-derived calls from the 5' RACE reads in MiXCR, one entry per CDR3 protein. Of roughly 180,000 distinct CDR3 sequences detected, roughly 13% appear once; the ten largest clones hold approximately 17%. Sequencing input: blood, either unsorted or a sorted T cell fraction (not recorded which). The origin of the receptors is a male donor with ankylosing spondylitis or in good health (not recorded which).

This clonotype showed up many times. For the CDR3, the DNA is TGTGCCAGCAGCTTAGATCACTGGGGTCCTAATTCACCCCTCCACTTT. It specifies CASSLDHWGPNSPLHF. This chain uses TRBV11-2 with TRBJ1-6; D is undetermined. The CDR3 is 16 residues long. V was pared by 0 bases and J by 6 bases, with 12 bases between. CDR1 and CDR2 (germline): SGHAT, FQNNGV.

This clonotype was counted a few times. J is TRBJ2-3 and V is TRBV12-3 or TRBV12-4; TRBD1 agrees at 7 bases. V was clipped by 6 bases and J by 4 bases; unmatched bases: 13. This CDR3 comprises 16 residues. The CDR3 here is CASSPPGTVVADTQYF. In DNA form, the CDR3 reads TGTGCCAGCAGCCCCCCCGGGACAGTGGTCGCAGATACGCAGTATTTT.

This clonotype was detected a few times. This rearrangement joins TRBV27 to TRBJ2-2; D is uncertain. CDR1 and CDR2 (germline): MNHEY, SMNVEV (reference sequence). The ends were cut back, 2 bases at V and 3 bases at J, with 7 bases in the middle. The CDR3 totals 14 residues. For the CDR3, the DNA is TGTGCCAGCAGTTTACAGGAATACACCGGGGAGCTGTTTTTT. Translated: CASSLQEYTGELFF.

The chain is built from TRBV6-1 and TRBJ2-1, with D hard to call. With 6 bases removed from V and 0 bases from J, the gap between germline ends came to 15 bases. The CDR3 runs 16 residues. CDR1 and CDR2 from the germline V gene are MNHNS and SASEGT. The CDR3 DNA reads as TGTGCCAGCAGCCCTTACGCAGCCAGCTCCTACAATGAGCAGTTCTTC. Translation: CASSPYAASSYNEQFF.

This clonotype occurred a few times. This sequence joins TRBV4-1 and TRBJ2-1, with TRBD2 matching 10 bases. Losses at the gene ends were 6 bases for V and 10 bases for J; bases not matched to a gene: 6. The length of the CDR3 is 13 residues. Germline-derived CDR1 and CDR2 are MGHRA and YSYEKL. CDR3 bases: TGCGCCAGCAGTACTAGCGGGGCTGACGAGCAGTTCTTC. Its protein product is CASSTSGADEQFF.

The chain has TRBV12-5 and TRBJ2-1; D might be TRBD1 or TRBD2, each matching 5 bases. The V gene's germline CDR1 is LGHNT and CDR2 FRNRAP. This CDR3 has 15 residues. Trimming shortened V by 0 bases and J by 9 bases, and 15 bases separated the two germline ends. CDR3 DNA sequence: TGTGCTAGTGGTTTGGTCAGGGAGATTCCAAGTGAGCAGTTCTTC. This encodes CASGLVREIPSEQFF.

J is TRBJ2-3 and V is TRBV11-2; 12 bases are shared with TRBD2. V gave up 6 bases and J gave up 6 bases; unmatched junction bases: 7. In germline, CDR1 is SGHAT, CDR2 FQNNGV. The CDR3 has 15 residues. CDR3 bases: TGTGCCAGCAGAGGGCTAGCGGGGGGGCTGGATACGCAGTATTTT. This codes for CASRGLAGGLDTQYF.

The chain has TRBV15 and TRBJ2-1; 7 nucleotides align to TRBD2. The CDR3 length is 15 residues. Per germline, CDR1 LNHNV and CDR2 YYDKDF (reference sequence). Trimming at V came to 5 bases and at J to 11 bases, leaving 15 bases not matched to a gene. CDR3 sequence: CATSPGMERDLQQFF. The CDR3 DNA follows: TGTGCCACCAGCCCCGGGATGGAGCGGGACCTCCAGCAGTTCTTC.

V is TRBV5-4 and J is TRBJ2-7; maybe TRBD1 (5 bases). Trimming left V 0 bases short and J 2 bases short, with 12 bases between. The CDR3 spans 15 residues. Germline V gene sequence: CDR1 SGHNT, CDR2 YYREEE (reference sequence). CDR3 nucleotide sequence: TGTGCCAGCAGCTTGGACGCAGGGCCCCCCTACGAGCAGTACTTC. Its translation: CASSLDAGPPYEQYF.

V is TRBV7-9 and J is TRBJ2-1, with 7 nucleotides matching TRBD2. CDR1 SEHNR and CDR2 FQNEAQ come from the germline V gene (reference sequence). The CDR3 covers 16 residues. Losses at the gene ends were 5 bases for V and 2 bases for J; bases not matched to a gene: 9. CDR3 loop: CASSSTSARAYNEQFF. CDR3 nucleotide sequence: TGTGCCAGCAGCAGCACTAGCGCGAGGGCCTACAATGAGCAGTTCTTC.

In its sample, this clonotype was seen many times. The rearrangement joins TRBV29-1 to TRBJ2-2, with unresolved D. The CDR3 extends over 13 amino acids. Germline V gene data show CDR1 as SQVTM and CDR2 as ANQGSEA. Trimming took 4 bases from V and 4 from J, leaving 10 bases between them. In nucleotides, the CDR3 is TGCAGCGTTGTAGGGCGAGGCACCGGGGAGCTGTTTTTT. It translates to CSVVGRGTGELFF.

The rearrangement links TRBV7-8 to TRBJ2-5; D unresolved. The CDR3 sequence is 17 residues long. In germline, CDR1 is SGHVS, CDR2 FQNEAQ. V lost 5 bases and J lost 0, with 19 bases in between. CDR3 sequence (DNA): TGTGCCAGCAGCCCCCAGGACCTACGCAAGTACCAAGAGACCCAGTACTTC. It yields the protein CASSPQDLRKYQETQYF.

Here the CDR3 reads CASGVDYGYTF. As DNA, the CDR3 is TGTGCCAGCGGGGTCGACTATGGCTACACCTTC. V and J are TRBV2 and TRBJ1-2; D is undetermined. The V end was cut by 8 bases, the J end by 3 bases, with 7 bases between. CDR1 SNHLY and CDR2 FYNNEI come from the germline V gene. This CDR3 region has 11 residues.

This clonotype was recorded a few times. The chain combines TRBV6-1 with TRBJ2-7, with 10 bases fitting TRBD2. Germline V gene lookup returns CDR1 MNHNS and CDR2 SASEGT. CDR3 size: 15 residues. J gave up 2 bases and V 6 bases, and 7 bases lay outside the gene matches. CDR3 in DNA: TGTGCCAGCAGCTTTCTAGCGGGAGAAACCTACGAGCAGTACTTC. Translated: CASSFLAGETYEQYF.